Each of the 9 T cell receptor beta chains below was sequenced from the same sample in a study of CD8 T cells in ankylosing spondylitis. These TCRs' antigens remain unknown. General observations from the study: Roughly eight highly homologous variants made up a TCR beta motif that seemed to typify ankylosing spondylitis blood.

TCRdb analysed the 5' RACE reads with MiXCR anew, one entry per CDR3 protein. The sample consists of roughly 700,000 distinct CDR3 sequences, 19% of them appearing once. Material: blood, either unsorted or a sorted T cell fraction (not recorded which). All receptors come from a male donor with ankylosing spondylitis.

This clonotype showed up just a few times. J is TRBJ1-1 and V is TRBV6-1; 9 bases are a match to TRBD1. Germline CDR1 reads MNHNS; CDR2 reads SASEGT. The CDR3 runs to 15 residues. V dropped 6 bases and J dropped 2; count of bases not matched to a gene: 7. CDR3 coding DNA: TGTGCCAGCAGGCCCCTGGGACAGGGCAACACTGAAGCTTTCTTT. Encoded protein: CASRPLGQGNTEAFF.

The V gene is TRBV5-1, the J gene TRBJ2-2; TRBD2 aligns across 12 bases. CDR3 length: 17 amino acids. The germline gives CDR1 SGHRS, CDR2 YFSETQ. Losses at the gene ends were 3 bases for V and 4 bases for J; bases not matched to a gene: 7. The CDR3 spells CASSSLLAGGFTGELFF. As DNA, the CDR3 is TGCGCCAGCAGCTCCCTACTAGCGGGAGGCTTCACCGGGGAGCTGTTTTTT.

In its sample, this clonotype was seen once. The gene calls are TRBV7-3 and TRBJ2-1, with D uncertain. The length of the CDR3 is 15 residues. Trimming took 5 bases from V and 5 from J, leaving 16 bases between them. The V gene's germline CDR1 is SGHTA and CDR2 FQGTGA. This CDR3 reads CASSPSSNPNNEQFF. CDR3 DNA sequence: TGTGCCAGCAGCCCCTCTAGTAATCCGAACAATGAGCAGTTCTTC.

The CDR3 nucleotides are TGCAGTGCTAGAGATCTAGGGACTAGGACCTACAATGAGCAGTTCTTC. Amino acid sequence: CSARDLGTRTYNEQFF. V and J are TRBV20-1 and TRBJ2-1, with 8 bases fitting TRBD2. The V gene's germline CDR1 is DFQATT and CDR2 SNEGSKA (reference sequence). Losses at the gene ends were 0 bases for V and 2 bases for J; bases not matched to a gene: 6. CDR3 length: 16 amino acids.

This clonotype turned up a few times. The genes are TRBV6-2 or TRBV6-3 and TRBJ2-7; 9 bases align to TRBD2. V was pared by 0 bases and J by 3 bases, with 3 bases of the junction left unmatched. CDR3 size: 15 residues. Germline values: CDR1 MNHEY, CDR2 SVGEGT. CDR3 in amino acids: CASSYSREGFYEQYF. The CDR3 DNA reads as TGTGCCAGCAGTTACTCGCGGGAGGGGTTCTACGAGCAGTACTTC.

The chain has TRBV5-5 and TRBJ2-6; D possibly corresponds to TRBD2 (6 bases). This CDR3 is 18 amino acids long. V was trimmed by 6 bases and J by 0 bases, leaving 19 bases between them. The germline V gene has CDR1 SGHKS and CDR2 YYEKEE (reference sequence). CDR3 nucleotides: TGTGCCAGCACCCCTCAGGGACTCTTAGGCTCTGGGGCCAACGTCCTGACTTTC. It translates to CASTPQGLLGSGANVLTF.

The chain combines TRBV12-3 or TRBV12-4 with TRBJ1-2; 7 bases are shared with TRBD1. J lost 7 bases, V lost 7 bases, and 15 bases had no gene match. CDR3 size: 15 residues. The CDR3: CASTSGTAGPSGYTF. CDR3 in DNA: TGTGCCAGCACATCCGGGACAGCCGGCCCGAGTGGCTACACCTTC.

This clonotype was seen more than once but under ten times. The J gene is TRBJ1-2, the V gene TRBV2; tentative D call: TRBD1 (6 bases). Germline CDR1 SNHLY, CDR2 FYNNEI. V shed 3 bases and J shed 3 bases, with 8 bases lying between them. The CDR3 has 13 residues. As DNA, the CDR3 is TGTGCCAGCAGTGAGGGGGCAGACTATGGCTACACCTTC. It is translated as CASSEGADYGYTF.

This chain links TRBV3-1 with TRBJ1-5; no firm D call. Trimming pared 1 base from V and 5 bases from J, leaving 6 bases between. The CDR3 loop spans 13 amino acids. Per the germline V gene, CDR1 is LGHDT and CDR2 is YNNKEL (reference sequence). In nucleotides, the CDR3 is TGTGCCAGCAGCCAAGCAGAGGATCAGCCCCAGCATTTT. Translated: CASSQAEDQPQHF.